This T cell receptor (beta chain) originates from a study of T-cell memory formation after mild COVID-19. Study overall: Largely donor-specific sequence clusters came from a couple of donors. Study conclusions and caveats: Unconfirmed was the SARS-CoV-2 specificity of second-wave clones that peaked on day 37. Clones that got smaller from day 15 to 85 had even CD4/CD8, while clones growing later tipped toward CD4+.

Points on this clonotype: Antigen specificity is unknown.

The CDR3 has 15 residues. Germline CDR1 reads SGHTA; CDR2 reads FQGNSA. V lost 2 bases to trimming and J lost 7 bases, with 12 bases between them. TCRdb reprocessed the 5' RACE reads via MiXCR and lists one record per CDR3 protein. The data show 250,000 to 400,000 distinct CDR3 sequences, with roughly an eighth seen just once and 21% held by the top ten. Sequencing was performed on PBMCs or a T cell subset sorted from them (not recorded which). The clonotype was recovered from a man aged 18 to 35 who had mild COVID-19 (a few samples of this study predate the infection). Cell type and time point are not known. The V and J genes are TRBV7-2 and TRBJ1-6, with D uncertain. This CDR3 is CASSLNPPANSPLHF. CDR3 nucleotides: TGTGCCAGCAGCTTAAATCCGCCAGCGAATTCACCCCTCCACTTT.